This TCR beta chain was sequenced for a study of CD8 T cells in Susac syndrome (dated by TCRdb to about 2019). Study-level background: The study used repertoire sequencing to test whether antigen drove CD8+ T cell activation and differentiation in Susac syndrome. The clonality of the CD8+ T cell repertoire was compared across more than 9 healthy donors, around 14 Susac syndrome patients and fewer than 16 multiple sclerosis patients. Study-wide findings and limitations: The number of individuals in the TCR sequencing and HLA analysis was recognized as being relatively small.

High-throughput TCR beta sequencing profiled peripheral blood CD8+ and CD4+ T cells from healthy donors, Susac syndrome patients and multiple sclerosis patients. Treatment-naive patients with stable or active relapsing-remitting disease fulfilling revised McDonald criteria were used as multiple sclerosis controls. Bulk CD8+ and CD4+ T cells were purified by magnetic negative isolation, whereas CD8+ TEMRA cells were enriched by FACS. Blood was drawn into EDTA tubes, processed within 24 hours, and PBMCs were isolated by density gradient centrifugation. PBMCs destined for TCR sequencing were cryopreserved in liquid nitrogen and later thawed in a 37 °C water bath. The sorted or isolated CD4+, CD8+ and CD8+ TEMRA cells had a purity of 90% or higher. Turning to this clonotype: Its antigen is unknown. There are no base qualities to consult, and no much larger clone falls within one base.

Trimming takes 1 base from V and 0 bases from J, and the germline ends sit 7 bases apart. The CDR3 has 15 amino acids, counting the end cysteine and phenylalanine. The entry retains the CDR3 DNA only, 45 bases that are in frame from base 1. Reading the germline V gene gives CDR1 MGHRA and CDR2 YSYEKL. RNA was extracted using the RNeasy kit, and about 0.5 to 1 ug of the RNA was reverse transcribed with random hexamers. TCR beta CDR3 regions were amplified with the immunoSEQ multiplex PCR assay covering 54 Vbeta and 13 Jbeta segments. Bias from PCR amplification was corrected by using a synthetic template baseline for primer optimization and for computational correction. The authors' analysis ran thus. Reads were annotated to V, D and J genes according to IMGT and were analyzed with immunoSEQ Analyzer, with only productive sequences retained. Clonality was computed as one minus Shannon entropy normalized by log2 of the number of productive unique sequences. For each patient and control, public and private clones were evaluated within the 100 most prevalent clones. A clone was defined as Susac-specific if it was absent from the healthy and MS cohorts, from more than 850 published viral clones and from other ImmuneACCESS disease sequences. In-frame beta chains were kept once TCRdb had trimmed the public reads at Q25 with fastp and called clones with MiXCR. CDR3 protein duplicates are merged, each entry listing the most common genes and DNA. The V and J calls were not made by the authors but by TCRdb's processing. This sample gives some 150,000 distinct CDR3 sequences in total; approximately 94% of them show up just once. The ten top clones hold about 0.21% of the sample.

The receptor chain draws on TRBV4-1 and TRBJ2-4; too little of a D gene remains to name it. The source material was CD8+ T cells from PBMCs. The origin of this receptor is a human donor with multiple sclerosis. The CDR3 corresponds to CASSQAVLAKNIQYF. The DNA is TGCGCCAGCAGCCAAGCCGTCCTAGCCAAAAACATTCAGTACTTC.